This T cell receptor (beta chain) was documented in a study of somatic mutations in cytotoxic T cells in rheumatoid arthritis. Overall study context: Right after diagnosis, and before any treatment had started, patient peripheral blood (about 30 ml EDTA) was drawn. Flow sorting of some V beta antibody-stained T cells reached nearly 100% purity, with V beta1+ cells also TCRB-sequenced.

This clone was picked up a small number of times. Antigen specificity is unknown. Germline values: CDR1 SGHAT, CDR2 FQDESV (reference sequence). The CDR3 is made up of 15 amino acids. The germline V and J ends were trimmed by 0 bases and 1 base, with 9 bases remaining between them. The protocol was immunoSEQ multiplex PCR, while the TCRdb copy is restricted to in-frame clones and leaves out a portion. Counted here are over 15,000 clones, roughly 80% occurring once; the ten biggest clones make up approximately 5%. General observations from the study: Only rheumatoid arthritis patients, not healthy controls, showed CD8+ clonality increasing with age. The targets (antigens) of the expanded CD8+ clones were not known.

This sequence joins TRBV11-1 and TRBJ1-2, with D possibly matching TRBD1 (5 bases). Sequencing was done on a sample of CD8+ T cells sorted from blood. This TCR came from an adult with rheumatoid arthritis. For the CDR3, the DNA is TGTGCCAGCAGCTTAGCGCCGACAGATAACTATGGCTACACCTTC. The encoded protein is CASSLAPTDNYGYTF.